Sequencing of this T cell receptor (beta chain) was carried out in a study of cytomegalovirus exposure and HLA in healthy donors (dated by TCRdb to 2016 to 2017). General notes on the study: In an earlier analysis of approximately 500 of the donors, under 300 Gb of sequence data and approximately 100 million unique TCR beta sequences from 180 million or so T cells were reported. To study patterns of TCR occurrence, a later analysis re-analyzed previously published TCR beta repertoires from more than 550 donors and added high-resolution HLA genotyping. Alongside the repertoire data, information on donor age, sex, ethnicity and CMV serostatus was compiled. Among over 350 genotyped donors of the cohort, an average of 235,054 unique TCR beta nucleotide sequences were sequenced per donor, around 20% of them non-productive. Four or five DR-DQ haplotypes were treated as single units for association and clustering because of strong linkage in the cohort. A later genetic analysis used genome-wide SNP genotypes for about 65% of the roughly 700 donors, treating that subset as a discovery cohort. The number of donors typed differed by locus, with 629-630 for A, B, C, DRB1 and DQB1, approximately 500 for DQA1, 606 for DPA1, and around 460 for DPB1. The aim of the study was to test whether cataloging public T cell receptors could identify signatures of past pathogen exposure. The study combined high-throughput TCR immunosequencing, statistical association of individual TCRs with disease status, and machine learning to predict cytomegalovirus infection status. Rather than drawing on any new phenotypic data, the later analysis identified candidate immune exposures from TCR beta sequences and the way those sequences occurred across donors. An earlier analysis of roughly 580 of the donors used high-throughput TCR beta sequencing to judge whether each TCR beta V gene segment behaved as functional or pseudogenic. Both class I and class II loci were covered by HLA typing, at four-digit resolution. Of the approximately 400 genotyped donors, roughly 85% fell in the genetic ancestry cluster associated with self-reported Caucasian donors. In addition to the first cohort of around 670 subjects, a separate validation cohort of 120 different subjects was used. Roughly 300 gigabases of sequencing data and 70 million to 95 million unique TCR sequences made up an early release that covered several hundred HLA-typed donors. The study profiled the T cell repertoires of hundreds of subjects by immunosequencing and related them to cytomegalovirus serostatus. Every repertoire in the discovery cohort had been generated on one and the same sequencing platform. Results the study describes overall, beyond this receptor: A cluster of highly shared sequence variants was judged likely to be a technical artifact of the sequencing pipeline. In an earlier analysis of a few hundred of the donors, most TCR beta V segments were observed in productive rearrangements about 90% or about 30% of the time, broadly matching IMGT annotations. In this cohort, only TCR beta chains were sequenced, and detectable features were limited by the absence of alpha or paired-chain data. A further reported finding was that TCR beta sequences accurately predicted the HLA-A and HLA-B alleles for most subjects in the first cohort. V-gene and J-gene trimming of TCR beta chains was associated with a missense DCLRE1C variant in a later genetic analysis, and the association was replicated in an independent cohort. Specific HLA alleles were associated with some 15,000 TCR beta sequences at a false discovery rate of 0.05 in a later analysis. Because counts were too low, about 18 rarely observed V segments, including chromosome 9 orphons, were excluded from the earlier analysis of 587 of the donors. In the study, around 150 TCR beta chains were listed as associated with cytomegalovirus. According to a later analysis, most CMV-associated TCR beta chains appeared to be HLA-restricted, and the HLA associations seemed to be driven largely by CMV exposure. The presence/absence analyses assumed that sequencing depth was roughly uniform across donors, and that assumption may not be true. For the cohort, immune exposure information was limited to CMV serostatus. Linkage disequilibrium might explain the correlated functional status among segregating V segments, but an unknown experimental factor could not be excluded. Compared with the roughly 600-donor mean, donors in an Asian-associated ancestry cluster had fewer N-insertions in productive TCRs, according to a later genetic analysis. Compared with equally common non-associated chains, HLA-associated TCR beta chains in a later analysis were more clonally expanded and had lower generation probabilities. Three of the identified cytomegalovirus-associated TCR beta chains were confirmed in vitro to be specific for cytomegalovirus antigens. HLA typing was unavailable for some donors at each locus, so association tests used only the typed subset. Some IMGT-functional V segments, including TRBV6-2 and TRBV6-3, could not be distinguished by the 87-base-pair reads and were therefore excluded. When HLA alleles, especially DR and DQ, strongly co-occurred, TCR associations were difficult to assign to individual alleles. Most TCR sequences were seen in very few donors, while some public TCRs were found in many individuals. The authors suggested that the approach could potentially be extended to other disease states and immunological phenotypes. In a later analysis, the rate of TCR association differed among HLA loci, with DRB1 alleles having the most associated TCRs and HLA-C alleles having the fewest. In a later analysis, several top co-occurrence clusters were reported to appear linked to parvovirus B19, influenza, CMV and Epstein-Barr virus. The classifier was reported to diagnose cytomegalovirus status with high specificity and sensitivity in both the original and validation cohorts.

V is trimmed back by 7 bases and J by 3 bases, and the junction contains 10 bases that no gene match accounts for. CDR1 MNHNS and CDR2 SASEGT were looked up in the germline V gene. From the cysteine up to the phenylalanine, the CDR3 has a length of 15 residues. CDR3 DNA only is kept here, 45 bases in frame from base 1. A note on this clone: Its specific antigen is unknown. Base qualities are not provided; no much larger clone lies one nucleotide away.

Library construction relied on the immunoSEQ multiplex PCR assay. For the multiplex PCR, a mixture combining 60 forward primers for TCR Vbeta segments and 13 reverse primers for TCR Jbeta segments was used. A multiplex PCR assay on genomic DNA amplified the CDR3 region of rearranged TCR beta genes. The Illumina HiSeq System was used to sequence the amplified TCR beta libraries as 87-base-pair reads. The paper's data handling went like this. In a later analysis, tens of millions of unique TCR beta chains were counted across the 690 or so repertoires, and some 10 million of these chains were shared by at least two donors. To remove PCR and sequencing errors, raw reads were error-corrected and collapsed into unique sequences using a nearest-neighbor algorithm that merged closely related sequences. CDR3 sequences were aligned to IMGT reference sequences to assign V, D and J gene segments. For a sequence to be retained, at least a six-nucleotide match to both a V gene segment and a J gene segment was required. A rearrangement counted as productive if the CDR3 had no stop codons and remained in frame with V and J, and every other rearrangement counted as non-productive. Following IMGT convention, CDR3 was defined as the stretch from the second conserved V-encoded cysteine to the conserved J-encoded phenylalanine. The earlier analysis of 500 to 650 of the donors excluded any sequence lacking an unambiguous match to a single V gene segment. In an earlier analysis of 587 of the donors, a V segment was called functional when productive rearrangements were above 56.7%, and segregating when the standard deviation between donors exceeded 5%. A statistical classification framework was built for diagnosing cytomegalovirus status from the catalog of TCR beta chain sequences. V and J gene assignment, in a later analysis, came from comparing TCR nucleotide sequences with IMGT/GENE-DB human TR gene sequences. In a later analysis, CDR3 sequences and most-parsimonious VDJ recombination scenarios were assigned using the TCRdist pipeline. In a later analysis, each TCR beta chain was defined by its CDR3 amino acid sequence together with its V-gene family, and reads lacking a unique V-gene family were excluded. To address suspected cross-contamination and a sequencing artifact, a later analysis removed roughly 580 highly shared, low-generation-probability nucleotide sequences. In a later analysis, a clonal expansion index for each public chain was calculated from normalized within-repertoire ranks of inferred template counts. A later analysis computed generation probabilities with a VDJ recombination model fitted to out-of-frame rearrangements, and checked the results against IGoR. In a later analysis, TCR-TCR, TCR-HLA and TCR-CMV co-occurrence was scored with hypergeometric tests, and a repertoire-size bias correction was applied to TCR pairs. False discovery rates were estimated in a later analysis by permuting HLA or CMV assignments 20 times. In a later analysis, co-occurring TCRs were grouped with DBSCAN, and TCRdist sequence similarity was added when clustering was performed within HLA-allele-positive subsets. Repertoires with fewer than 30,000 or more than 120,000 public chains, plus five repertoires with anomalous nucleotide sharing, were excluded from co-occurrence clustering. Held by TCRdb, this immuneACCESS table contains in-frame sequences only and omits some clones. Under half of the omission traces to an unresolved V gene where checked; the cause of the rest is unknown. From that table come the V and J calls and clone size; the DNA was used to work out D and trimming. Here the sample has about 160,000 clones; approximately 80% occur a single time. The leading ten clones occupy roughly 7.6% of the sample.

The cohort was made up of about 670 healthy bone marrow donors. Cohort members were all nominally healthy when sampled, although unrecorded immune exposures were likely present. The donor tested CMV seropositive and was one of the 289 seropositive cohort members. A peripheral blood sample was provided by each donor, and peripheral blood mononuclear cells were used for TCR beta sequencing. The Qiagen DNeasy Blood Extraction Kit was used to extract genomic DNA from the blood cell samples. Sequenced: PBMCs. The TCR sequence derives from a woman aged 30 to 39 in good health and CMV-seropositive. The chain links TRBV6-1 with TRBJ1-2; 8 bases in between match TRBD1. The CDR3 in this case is CASNRLRGQDYGYTF. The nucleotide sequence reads TGTGCCAGCAATAGACTTAGGGGACAGGACTATGGCTACACCTTC.